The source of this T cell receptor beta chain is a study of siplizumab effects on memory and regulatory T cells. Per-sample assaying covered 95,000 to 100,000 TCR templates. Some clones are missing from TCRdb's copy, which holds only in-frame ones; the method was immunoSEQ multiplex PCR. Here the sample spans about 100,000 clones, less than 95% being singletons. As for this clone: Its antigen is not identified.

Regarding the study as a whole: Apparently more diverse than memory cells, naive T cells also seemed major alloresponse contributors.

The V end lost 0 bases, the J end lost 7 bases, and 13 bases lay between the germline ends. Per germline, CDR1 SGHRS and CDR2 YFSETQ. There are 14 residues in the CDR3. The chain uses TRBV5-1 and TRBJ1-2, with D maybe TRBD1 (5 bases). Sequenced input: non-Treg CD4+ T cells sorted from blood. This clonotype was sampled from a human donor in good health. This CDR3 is CASSLGDYSGGYTF. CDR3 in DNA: TGCGCCAGCAGCTTGGGGGACTATTCGGGTGGCTACACCTTC.